The 20 T cell receptor beta chains given below trace back to one sample, sequenced in a study of blood T cell repertoires in COVID-19. Here immunoSEQ multiplex PCR was the method, and the copy in TCRdb shows in-frame clones only, minus some. This sample has approximately 290,000 clones; approximately 83% occur once, and the top ten carry 15% to 17%. The specimen sequenced was peripheral blood. The receptors shown here come from a person between 70 and 80 years old with COVID-19, enrolled during active disease.

This rearrangement joins TRBV28 to TRBJ2-1; 12 bases agree with TRBD1. The CDR3 contains 21 residues. Trimming took 6 bases from V and 1 from J; bases not matched to a gene: 19. Germline lookup yields CDR1 MDHEN and CDR2 SYDVKM. CDR3 nucleotides: TGTGCCAGCAGATTTACCCTCGGGACAGGGGGCCGGGGGGGGTCCTACAATGAGCAGTTCTTC. It is translated as CASRFTLGTGGRGGSYNEQFF. The full variable domain, rest sourced from reference TRBV28 and TRBJ2-1, is DVKVTQSSRYLVKRTGEKVFLECVQDMDHENMFWYRQDPGLGLRLIYFSYDVKMKEKGDIPEGYSVSREKKERFSLILESASTNQTSMYLCASRFTLGTGGRGGSYNEQFFGPGTRLTVL.

This rearrangement joins TRBV18 to TRBJ1-4, with D unclear. Germline-derived CDR1 and CDR2 are KGHSH and LQKENI. The CDR3 length is 14 residues. Trimming took 2 bases from V and 4 from J, leaving 8 bases between them. CDR3 protein: CASSPGLGNEKLFF. The DNA for the CDR3 is TGTGCCAGCTCACCAGGTCTCGGTAATGAAAAACTGTTTTTT.

V is TRBV5-6 and J is TRBJ1-6; perhaps TRBD1 as D (6 bases). This CDR3 has 17 amino acids. Germline values: CDR1 SGHDT, CDR2 YYEEEE. V lost 1 base to trimming and J lost 7 bases, with 18 bases between them. The DNA of the CDR3 is TGTGCCAGCAGCTTGAGGTTGCAGGGGTCCCTAAATTCACCCCTCCACTTT. As protein: CASSLRLQGSLNSPLHF.

V gene TRBV27 combines with J gene TRBJ1-1; 8 bases align to TRBD1. Germline trimming cut 2 bases from V and 2 bases from J; bases unmatched to any gene: 1. The CDR3 is 14 residues long. The germline V gene encodes CDR1 MNHEY and CDR2 SMNVEV (reference sequence). CDR3 coding DNA: TGTGCCAGCAGTTTACAGGGGGCTAACACTGAAGCTTTCTTT. Translating gives CASSLQGANTEAFF.

A single count supports this clone. This chain uses TRBV11-3 with TRBJ2-1; D might be TRBD2 (6 bases). CDR3 length: 15 amino acids. Germline V gives CDR1 SGHNT, CDR2 YENEEA. V shed 5 bases and J shed 1 base, with 12 bases lying between them. Here the CDR3 reads CASSPTRESYNEQFF. In nucleotides, the CDR3 is TGTGCCAGCAGCCCCACACGGGAGTCCTACAATGAGCAGTTCTTC.

The rearrangement joins TRBV7-2 to TRBJ2-1; tentative D call: TRBD2 (6 bases). The CDR3 totals 13 residues. The germline V gene has CDR1 SGHTA and CDR2 FQGNSA. V gave up 3 bases and J gave up 8 bases, with 11 bases separating them. The chain's CDR3 is CASSFPSVDEQFF. The CDR3 DNA reads TGTGCCAGCAGCTTCCCTAGCGTCGATGAGCAGTTCTTC.

The chain joins TRBV7-8 to TRBJ2-3; tentatively, D is TRBD2 (6 bases). Trimming removed 2 bases from V and 4 bases from J, with 13 bases in between. The germline V gene encodes CDR1 SGHVS and CDR2 FQNEAQ. The CDR3 runs 15 residues. The CDR3 bases are TGTGCCAGCAGCTTACTGGGCGGGGCCGCAGATACGCAGTATTTT. It encodes CASSLLGGAADTQYF.

This clone has a handful of counts. The chain recombines TRBV7-3 with TRBJ1-3; TRBD1 is a possible D gene (5 bases). V was pared by 5 bases and J by 1 base, with 9 bases between. This CDR3 region has 14 residues. Germline CDR1 reads SGHTA; CDR2 reads FQGTGA. The CDR3 bases are TGTGCCAGCAGCCAGCAGGGTTCTGGAAACACCATATATTTT. Translated: CASSQQGSGNTIYF.

Note on this clone: The identical CDR3 is also encoded by other nucleotide sequences in the sample. The V and J genes are TRBV18 and TRBJ2-2, with TRBD1 identical over 8 bases. This CDR3 region has 16 residues. V lost 2 bases and J lost 5; bases outside the gene matches: 7. Per germline, CDR1 KGHSH and CDR2 LQKENI. CDR3 in DNA: TGTGCCAGCTCACCATCCAGGCAGGGGGCGACCGGGGAGCTGTTTTTT. As protein: CASSPSRQGATGELFF.

CDR3 residues: CASSLGGLYNEQFF. CDR3 DNA: TGTGCCAGCAGCTTAGGGGGACTGTACAATGAGCAGTTCTTC. This rearrangement joins TRBV7-9 to TRBJ2-1; perhaps TRBD2 as D (6 bases). Per germline, CDR1 SEHNR and CDR2 FQNEAQ (reference sequence). The CDR3 sequence is 14 residues long. V was pared by 1 base and J by 4 bases, with 8 bases between.

The V call is TRBV19, the J call TRBJ2-6; D possibly corresponds to TRBD1 (6 bases). Deletions cut 4 bases from V and 2 bases from J, with 15 bases between. The CDR3 runs 17 residues. Germline lookup yields CDR1 LNHDA and CDR2 SQIVND (reference sequence). CDR3 in amino acids: CASSKIGTPAGANVLTF. As DNA, the CDR3 is TGTGCCAGTAGTAAAATTGGGACACCCGCTGGGGCCAACGTCCTGACTTTC.

The V gene is TRBV7-2, the J gene TRBJ2-5; 10 bases align to TRBD2. V dropped 5 bases and J dropped 5; count of bases not matched to a gene: 14. This CDR3 is built from 17 residues. Per germline, CDR1 SGHTA and CDR2 FQGNSA. CDR3 sequence: CASSPMWLAGVEETQYF. CDR3 DNA sequence: TGTGCCAGCAGCCCCATGTGGCTAGCGGGAGTGGAGGAGACCCAGTACTTC.

A word on this clone: At the DNA level, this CDR3 is encoded by other sequences in the same sample as well. The chain joins TRBV7-9 to TRBJ2-5; 8 bases align to TRBD1. Trimming took 4 bases from V and 3 from J; bases not matched to a gene: 7. Germline values: CDR1 SEHNR, CDR2 FQNEAQ (reference sequence). The CDR3 has 15 residues. CDR3 loop: CASSSRQGLKETQYF. CDR3 bases: TGTGCCAGCAGCTCTAGACAGGGGTTAAAAGAGACCCAGTACTTC. Based on the CDR3 plus reference TRBV7-9 and TRBJ2-5, the full variable domain is DTGVSQNPRHKITKRGQNVTFRCDPISEHNRLYWYRQTLGQGPEFLTYFQNEAQLEKSRLLSDRFSAERPKGSFSTLEIQRTEQGDSAMYLCASSSRQGLKETQYFGPGTRLLVL.

This chain joins TRBV28 and TRBJ1-5; TRBD1 aligns across 11 bases. The germline V gene encodes CDR1 MDHEN and CDR2 SYDVKM. The CDR3 covers 17 residues. The V gene end was trimmed by 4 bases and the J gene end by 7 bases; junction bases not matched to a gene: 12. The CDR3 sequence is CASSYYGQGARTQPQHF. The CDR3 DNA sequence: TGTGCCAGCAGTTACTACGGACAGGGGGCGCGGACGCAGCCCCAGCATTTT.

The rearrangement uses TRBV18 and TRBJ2-3; a possible D gene is TRBD1 (5 bases). The CDR3 contains 13 residues. V gave up 5 bases and J gave up 0 bases, with 6 bases separating them. The germline gives CDR1 KGHSH, CDR2 LQKENI. DNA for the CDR3: TGTGCCAGCTCAGGGGCTAGCACAGATACGCAGTATTTT. Translation gives CASSGASTDTQYF.

The V and J genes are TRBV27 and TRBJ1-2; D is possibly TRBD1 (6 bases). The V gene lost 1 base and the J gene lost 3 bases, with 15 bases spanning the gap. The CDR3 totals 16 residues. In germline, CDR1 is MNHEY, CDR2 SMNVEV (reference sequence). This CDR3 is CASSLFPDRHYYGYTF. As DNA, the CDR3 is TGTGCCAGCAGTTTATTCCCCGACAGGCACTACTATGGCTACACCTTC.

V gene TRBV6-5 combines with J gene TRBJ1-4, with D possibly being TRBD1 (6 bases). Germline V gene sequence: CDR1 MNHEY, CDR2 SVGAGI. The CDR3 is made up of 13 amino acids. Trimming pared 7 bases from V and 8 bases from J, leaving 14 bases between. CDR3 sequence: CASTRDIWEKLFF. DNA for the CDR3: TGTGCCAGCACAAGGGACATTTGGGAAAAACTGTTTTTT.

Only a few counts were recorded for this clone. This chain joins TRBV7-2 and TRBJ2-5; no firm D call. This CDR3 has 14 amino acids. V was trimmed by 5 bases and J by 1 base, leaving 11 bases between them. Germline CDR1 is SGHTA and CDR2 is FQGNSA. Here the CDR3 reads CASSRPGPQETQYF. CDR3 coding DNA: TGTGCCAGCAGCAGGCCAGGCCCCCAAGAGACCCAGTACTTC.

J is TRBJ1-1 and V is TRBV6-5; D is unclear. The ends were cut back, 2 bases at V and 1 base at J, with 5 bases in the middle. CDR1 and CDR2 (germline): MNHEY, SVGAGI. This CDR3 contains 13 residues. Here the CDR3 reads CASSYHWNTEAFF. CDR3 in DNA: TGTGCCAGCAGTTACCATTGGAACACTGAAGCTTTCTTT.

The chain is built from TRBV7-6 and TRBJ1-1, with D possibly being TRBD1 (6 bases). This CDR3 has 13 residues. The V end was cut by 5 bases, the J end by 1 base, with 8 bases between. Per the germline V gene, CDR1 is SGHVS and CDR2 is FNYEAQ. In nucleotides, the CDR3 is TGTGCCAGCAGCCAGACAGGGAACACTGAAGCTTTCTTT. Translated: CASSQTGNTEAFF.